The 30 T cell receptor beta chains listed next were all sequenced from one sample in a study of blood T cell repertoires in COVID-19. The method was immunoSEQ multiplex PCR; TCRdb's version includes in-frame clones alone and lacks a portion of them. The sample contains around 170,000 clones, around 90% of which appear only once. The sequenced sample consisted of PBMCs or T cells enriched from blood (not recorded which). These TCRs come from a young woman who had recovered from COVID-19.

This chain uses TRBV7-6 with TRBJ1-2; 7 nucleotides agree with TRBD1. The trim removed 5 bases at V and 8 bases at J, leaving 2 bases unmatched. Per germline, CDR1 SGHVS and CDR2 FNYEAQ. CDR3 length equals 11 residues. The CDR3: CASSRQGGYTF. For the CDR3, the DNA is TGTGCCAGCAGCCGACAGGGAGGCTACACCTTC.

This chain uses TRBV25-1 with TRBJ2-2, with D uncertain. The CDR3 contains 15 residues. The V end lost 6 bases, the J end lost 6 bases, and 17 bases lay between the germline ends. Germline CDR1 is MGHDK and CDR2 is SYGVNS. CDR3 coding DNA: TGTGCCAGCAGCCTCGAGATTTTGGAGCCCGGGGAGCTGTTTTTT. Amino acids: CASSLEILEPGELFF. The whole variable domain, remainder taken from reference TRBV25-1 and TRBJ2-2, is EADIYQTPRYLVIGTGKKITLECSQTMGHDKMYWYQQDPGMELHLIHYSYGVNSTEKGDLSSESTVSRIRTEHFPLTLESARPSHTSQYLCASSLEILEPGELFFGEGSRLTVL.

The chain combines TRBV5-1 with TRBJ1-4, with TRBD1 as a possible D gene (6 bases). Germline V CDR1 and CDR2: SGHRS, YFSETQ. The CDR3 covers 16 residues. V was cut by 4 bases and J by 2 bases, with 15 bases left in between. The CDR3 is CASSAGGARTNEKLFF. In DNA, the CDR3 is TGCGCCAGCAGCGCCGGGGGGGCGCGGACTAATGAAAAACTGTTTTTT.

This chain uses TRBV2 with TRBJ1-5; D may be TRBD1 (6 bases). CDR1 is SNHLY and CDR2 is FYNNEI in the germline V gene. Trimming pared 8 bases from V and 0 bases from J, leaving 14 bases between. The CDR3 sequence is 15 residues long. Here the CDR3 reads CASSGVLGSNQPQHF. Written as DNA, the CDR3 is TGTGCCAGCTCAGGGGTCTTGGGTAGCAATCAGCCCCAGCATTTT.

V usage is TRBV4-2 and J usage is TRBJ1-2; the D is unclear. The CDR3 is 17 amino acids. V lost 0 bases and J 2 bases, leaving 16 bases between the germline ends. Germline CDR1 and CDR2: LGHNA and YNFKEQ. The CDR3 coding sequence is TGTGCCAGCAGCCAAGACGCGGGCGGCAGTTCAAACTATGGCTACACCTTC. Its translation is CASSQDAGGSSNYGYTF.

CDR3 DNA sequence: TGTGCCAGTAGTGAACAGGGCTACGAGCAGTACTTC. Its translation is CASSEQGYEQYF. This rearrangement joins TRBV19 to TRBJ2-7; weak D call: TRBD1 (6 bases). The CDR3 loop spans 12 amino acids. V shed 5 bases and J shed 3 bases, with 8 bases lying between them. Germline V gene lookup returns CDR1 LNHDA and CDR2 SQIVND (reference sequence).

CDR3 residues: CASSLFISGNTIYF. DNA of the CDR3: TGTGCCAGCAGCCTGTTTATCTCTGGAAACACCATATATTTT. This sequence joins TRBV28 and TRBJ1-3, with D unclear. The CDR3 spans 14 residues. CDR1 is MDHEN, CDR2 SYDVKM, per germline. V was pared by 6 bases and J by 0 bases, with 9 bases between.

This clone was picked up one time. CDR3 protein: CASSQQGEAFF. The CDR3 DNA reads as TGTGCCAGCAGCCAACAGGGAGAGGCTTTCTTT. The chain uses TRBV12-3 or TRBV12-4 and TRBJ1-1; the D gene is possibly TRBD1 (6 bases). Trimming removed 6 bases at V and 11 bases at J, with 13 bases between. This CDR3 contains 11 residues.

The gene calls are TRBV12-3 or TRBV12-4 and TRBJ2-2, with 7 nucleotides matching TRBD1. CDR3 size: 13 residues. With 3 bases clipped from V and 7 bases from J, the junction kept 2 bases outside the gene matches. Here the CDR3 DNA reads TGTGCCAGCAGTTTCAACAGGGGCGGGGAGCTGTTTTTT. Translation: CASSFNRGGELFF.

This clone was observed once. The chain carries TRBV11-2 and TRBJ2-7; perhaps TRBD2 as D (6 bases). Germline lookup yields CDR1 SGHAT and CDR2 FQNNGV. V lost 3 bases to trimming and J lost 2 bases, with 17 bases between them. The CDR3 totals 16 residues. The CDR3 sequence is CASSLARRAGPYEQYF. The CDR3 DNA is TGTGCCAGCAGCTTGGCCAGGAGGGCGGGGCCCTACGAGCAGTACTTC.

V is TRBV9 and J is TRBJ2-1, with TRBD2 as a possible D gene (6 bases). Trimming removed 2 bases from V and 3 bases from J, with 15 bases in between. CDR3 length: 16 residues. CDR1 and CDR2 (germline): SGDLS, YYNGEE. The CDR3 spells CASSVLMGGFYNEQFF. CDR3 DNA: TGTGCCAGCAGCGTTCTGATGGGGGGTTTCTACAATGAGCAGTTCTTC. The variable domain in full, completed from reference TRBV9 and TRBJ2-1, reads DSGVTQTPKHLITATGQRVTLRCSPRSGDLSVYWYQQSLDQGLQFLIQYYNGEERAKGNILERFSAQQFPDLHSELNLSSLELGDSALYFCASSVLMGGFYNEQFFGPGTRLTVL.

The chain combines TRBV24-1 with TRBJ1-2; the D gene is possibly TRBD1 (6 bases). Trimming stripped 4 bases from V and 8 bases from J, with 10 bases between. Germline V gene lookup returns CDR1 KGHDR and CDR2 SFDVKD. This CDR3 contains 12 residues. CDR3 amino acids: CATSEQGYGYTF. Here the CDR3 DNA reads TGTGCCACCAGTGAGCAGGGGTACGGCTACACCTTC.

This rearrangement joins TRBV5-1 to TRBJ2-3; D possibly corresponds to TRBD1 (5 bases). Germline CDR1 and CDR2: SGHRS and YFSETQ. V lost 1 base and J 4 bases, leaving 13 bases between the germline ends. The length of the CDR3 is 15 residues. CDR3 amino acids: CASSLWQGSPDTQYF. CDR3 nucleotides: TGCGCCAGCAGCTTGTGGCAGGGTTCCCCAGATACGCAGTATTTT. The variable domain in full, with the rest retrieved from reference TRBV5-1 and TRBJ2-3, is KAGVTQTPRYLIKTRGQQVTLSCSPISGHRSVSWYQQTPGQGLQFLFEYFSETQRNKGNFPGRFSGRQFSNSRSEMNVSTLELGDSALYLCASSLWQGSPDTQYFGPGTRLTVL.

The V call is TRBV4-2, the J call TRBJ1-3; 8 nucleotides align to TRBD1. Per germline, CDR1 LGHNA and CDR2 YNFKEQ. With V trimmed by 0 bases and J by 4 bases, 8 bases remained unmatched. The CDR3 runs 17 residues. CDR3 nucleotides: TGTGCCAGCAGCCAAGATGCTCCAGGGGGCATCGGAAACACCATATATTTT. It encodes CASSQDAPGGIGNTIYF.

The genes are TRBV28 and TRBJ2-7; TRBD1 matches 9 bases. Unmatched junction bases numbered 11, after V lost 6 bases and J lost 5 bases. Germline V gives CDR1 MDHEN, CDR2 SYDVKM. The CDR3 contains 15 residues. CDR3 sequence reads: CASRIGGQGLNEQYF. The CDR3 region has the DNA TGTGCCAGCAGAATCGGGGGACAGGGTTTGAACGAGCAGTACTTC.

The chain uses TRBV13 and TRBJ2-5, with D hard to call. The CDR3 is 15 residues long. Germline CDR1 is PRHDT and CDR2 is FYEKMQ (reference sequence). Trimming removed 2 bases at V and 4 bases at J, with 14 bases between. In DNA, the CDR3 is TGTGCCAGCAGCTTAAAAGTGCCGGTTCCAGAGACCCAGTACTTC. Its translation is CASSLKVPVPETQYF.

This chain connects TRBV28 to TRBJ1-4; perhaps TRBD1 as D (5 bases). This CDR3 spans 12 amino acids. Trimming took 9 bases from V and 4 from J, leaving 9 bases between them. Germline assignment: CDR1 MDHEN and CDR2 SYDVKM. CDR3 sequence: CASTGHNEKLFF. CDR3 sequence (DNA): TGTGCCAGTACAGGCCATAATGAAAAACTGTTTTTT. The full variable domain, with the rest looked up from reference TRBV28 and TRBJ1-4, is DVKVTQSSRYLVKRTGEKVFLECVQDMDHENMFWYRQDPGLGLRLIYFSYDVKMKEKGDIPEGYSVSREKKERFSLILESASTNQTSMYLCASTGHNEKLFFGSGTQLSVL.

This chain connects TRBV6-5 to TRBJ2-1; 7 bases align to TRBD2. V was clipped by 2 bases and J by 5 bases; unmatched bases: 3. The CDR3 runs 14 residues. The germline gives CDR1 MNHEY, CDR2 SVGAGI. The DNA of the CDR3 is TGTGCCAGCAGTTACCAGCGGGGCAACAATGAGCAGTTCTTC. Its translation: CASSYQRGNNEQFF.

The chain carries TRBV2 and TRBJ2-1; 11 bases map to TRBD2. The CDR3 has 15 residues. Germline loops: CDR1 SNHLY, CDR2 FYNNEI. The trim removed 8 bases at V and 6 bases at J, leaving 9 bases unmatched. The CDR3 DNA reads as TGTGCCAGCGCTAGACTAGCGGGACTGGGCAATGAGCAGTTCTTC. This translates into CASARLAGLGNEQFF.

V is TRBV29-1 and J is TRBJ1-1, with D possibly being TRBD1 (5 bases). The germline V gene has CDR1 SQVTM and CDR2 ANQGSEA. Between the trimmed V and J ends, which lost 5 bases and 0 bases, there was a span of 16 bases. The length of the CDR3 is 15 residues. CDR3 sequence reads: CSVRGGARVNTEAFF. For the CDR3, the DNA is TGCAGCGTTAGAGGAGGGGCTCGGGTGAACACTGAAGCTTTCTTT.

V and J are TRBV19 and TRBJ1-6; possible D gene TRBD1, 6 bases. Deletions cut 5 bases from V and 6 bases from J, with 14 bases between. The CDR3 loop spans 15 amino acids. Germline CDR1 LNHDA, CDR2 SQIVND (reference sequence). This chain's CDR3 is CASSEAQGTNSPLHF. The DNA for the CDR3 is TGTGCCAGTAGTGAGGCTCAGGGGACTAATTCACCCCTCCACTTT. Combining the CDR3 with reference TRBV19 and TRBJ1-6 gives the whole variable domain DGGITQSPKYLFRKEGQNVTLSCEQNLNHDAMYWYRQDPGQGLRLIYYSQIVNDFQKGDIAEGYSVSREKKESFPLTVTSAQKNPTAFYLCASSEAQGTNSPLHFGNGTRLTVT.

This chain uses TRBV28 with TRBJ2-1; 7 bases map to TRBD2. Per the germline V gene, CDR1 is MDHEN and CDR2 is SYDVKM. CDR3 length: 14 residues. The J segment lost 7 bases and the V segment lost 2 bases, leaving 5 bases of the junction unmatched. CDR3 in amino acids: CASSLSGESNEQFF. CDR3 DNA: TGTGCCAGCAGTTTAAGCGGGGAGAGTAATGAGCAGTTCTTC. Drawing the rest from reference TRBV28 and TRBJ2-1, the complete variable domain is DVKVTQSSRYLVKRTGEKVFLECVQDMDHENMFWYRQDPGLGLRLIYFSYDVKMKEKGDIPEGYSVSREKKERFSLILESASTNQTSMYLCASSLSGESNEQFFGPGTRLTVL.

V is TRBV15 and J is TRBJ1-1; possibly TRBD1 for D (6 bases). This CDR3 is built from 15 residues. V lost 0 bases, J lost 5 bases, and 13 bases lay in between. Germline loops: CDR1 LNHNV, CDR2 YYDKDF (reference sequence). The CDR3 region has the DNA TGTGCCACCAGCAGAGAGCGGGGGCCGAGGACTGAAGCTTTCTTT. This translates into CATSRERGPRTEAFF.

The chain links TRBV14 to TRBJ2-7; 12 bases are shared with TRBD1. This CDR3 region has 14 residues. After removal of 5 bases from V and 6 bases from J, the junction contained 5 bases not matched to a gene. Germline CDR1 and CDR2: SGHDN and FVKESK. In nucleotides, the CDR3 is TGTGCCAGCAGCGGGACAGGGGGCTCGGGCGAGCAGTACTTC. Protein sequence: CASSGTGGSGEQYF.

The genes are TRBV2 and TRBJ1-2, with a tentative D call TRBD1 (6 bases). This CDR3 region has 13 residues. The germline CDR1 and CDR2 sequences are SNHLY and FYNNEI. V lost 6 bases and J 8 bases, leaving 16 bases between the germline ends. The DNA for the CDR3 is TGTGCCAGCAGGGAACAGGGCACGGGCGGCTACACCTTC. Residues: CASREQGTGGYTF.

In this sample, this clone turned up a few times. The genes are TRBV19 and TRBJ2-6; 7 bases map to TRBD1. From germline, CDR1 is LNHDA and CDR2 SQIVND (reference sequence). Trimming at V came to 7 bases and at J to 0 bases, leaving 6 bases not matched to a gene. The CDR3 is 16 residues long. The CDR3 nucleotides read TGTGCCAGTACCGGGACAGCGCTCTCTGGGGCCAACGTCCTGACTTTC. It yields the protein CASTGTALSGANVLTF.

This clone was observed a single time. The chain couples TRBV27 to TRBJ1-1; D ambiguous. V was shortened by 2 bases and J by 7 bases, with 11 bases between the two germline ends. The germline CDR1 and CDR2 sequences are MNHEY and SMNVEV (reference sequence). The CDR3 length is 13 residues. The chain's CDR3 is CASSLRGNGEAFF. CDR3 sequence (DNA): TGTGCCAGCAGTTTAAGAGGAAACGGTGAAGCTTTCTTT.

V gene TRBV6-5 combines with J gene TRBJ1-1; TRBD1 matches at 7 bases. Germline trimming cut 6 bases from V and 8 bases from J; bases unmatched to any gene: 9. The CDR3 contains 13 residues. Germline V CDR1 and CDR2: MNHEY, SVGAGI. The CDR3 sequence is CASRAQGPPEAFF. The CDR3 DNA sequence: TGTGCCAGCAGGGCACAGGGGCCGCCCGAAGCTTTCTTT.

V gene TRBV6-5 combines with J gene TRBJ2-7; TRBD1 matches 12 bases. The CDR3 extends over 16 amino acids. The trim removed 2 bases at V and 5 bases at J, leaving 7 bases unmatched. Germline CDR1 and CDR2: MNHEY and SVGAGI. The CDR3 spells CASSYPPGQGAHEQYF. The DNA of the CDR3 is TGTGCCAGCAGTTACCCACCGGGACAGGGGGCCCACGAGCAGTACTTC.

The chain combines TRBV28 with TRBJ1-2, with TRBD1 identical over 8 bases. There are 15 residues in the CDR3. V shed 2 bases, J shed 0 bases, and the junction held 2 bases outside the gene matches. The V gene's germline CDR1 is MDHEN and CDR2 SYDVKM. The CDR3 loop reads CASSLGDRSNYGYTF. CDR3 coding DNA: TGTGCCAGCAGTTTAGGGGACAGGTCTAACTATGGCTACACCTTC.